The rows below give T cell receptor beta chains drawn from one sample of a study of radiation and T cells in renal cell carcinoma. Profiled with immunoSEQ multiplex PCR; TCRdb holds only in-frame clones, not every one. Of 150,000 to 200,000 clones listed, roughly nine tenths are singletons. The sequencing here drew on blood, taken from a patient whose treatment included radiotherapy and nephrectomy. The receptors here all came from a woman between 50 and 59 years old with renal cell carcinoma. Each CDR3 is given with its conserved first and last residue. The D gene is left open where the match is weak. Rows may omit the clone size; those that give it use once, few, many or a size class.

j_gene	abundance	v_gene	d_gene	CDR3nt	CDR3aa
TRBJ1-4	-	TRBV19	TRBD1	TGTGCCAGTAGTACCCCGGGACAGGGTGTGACTAATGAAAAACTGTTTTTT	CASSTPGQGVTNEKLFF
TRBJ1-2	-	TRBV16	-	TGTGCCAGCAGCCAATCGCGCAGGGGCGGCTATGGCTACACCTTC	CASSQSRRGGYGYTF
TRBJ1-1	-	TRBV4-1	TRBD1	TGCGCCAGCGGACAGGGCGATTACACTGAAGCTTTCTTT	CASGQGDYTEAFF
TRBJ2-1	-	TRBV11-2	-	TGTGCCAGCAGCTTATACCGGGGACACAATGAGCAGTTCTTC	CASSLYRGHNEQFF
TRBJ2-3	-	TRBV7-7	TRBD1	TGTGCTAGCAGCCAGGGACAGGACGGAATTTATACGCAGTATTTT	CASSQGQDGIYTQYF
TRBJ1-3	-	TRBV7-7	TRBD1	TGTGCTAGCAGCCAGACAGGGGACGGAAACACCATATATTTT	CASSQTGDGNTIYF
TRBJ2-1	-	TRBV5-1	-	TGCGCCAGCAGCTTCCGAGCGGGTAACAATGAGCAGTTCTTC	CASSFRAGNNEQFF
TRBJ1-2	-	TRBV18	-	TGTGCCAGCTCACCCGGCTCGGCGCACTATGGCTACACCTTC	CASSPGSAHYGYTF
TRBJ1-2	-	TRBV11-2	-	TGTGCCAGCAGCTTCGCGGATTCGGGGTATGGCTACACCTTC	CASSFADSGYGYTF
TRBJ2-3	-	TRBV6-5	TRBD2	TGTGCCAGCAGTTACGATGGCGGGGGGGCGGATACGCAGTATTTT	CASSYDGGGADTQYF
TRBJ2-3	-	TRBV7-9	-	TGTGCCAGCAGCTTAATATTAGGTGATACGCAGTATTTT	CASSLILGDTQYF
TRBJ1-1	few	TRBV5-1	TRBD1	TGCGCCAGCAGCTTATCCGGGACAGGGAACACTGAAGCTTTCTTT	CASSLSGTGNTEAFF
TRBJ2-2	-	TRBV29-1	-	TGCAGCGTTGGGCCCTTATCAGGGGTAGGGGCCGGGGAGCTGTTTTTT	CSVGPLSGVGAGELFF
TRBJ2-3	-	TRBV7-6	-	TGTGCCAGCAGCTTAGCGACGGGTACGCAGTATTTT	CASSLATGTQYF
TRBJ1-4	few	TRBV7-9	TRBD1	TGTGCCAGCAGCTTAAACAGGGGGCATATTTCTAGAGTGGAAAAACTGTTTTTT	CASSLNRGHISRVEKLFF
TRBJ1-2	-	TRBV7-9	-	TGTGCCAGCAGCTTAGTGGCAGACAGTAACTATGGCTACACCTTC	CASSLVADSNYGYTF
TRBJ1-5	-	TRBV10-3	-	TGTGCCACCGGGGGGCACTCCAATCAGGCCCAGCATTTT	CATGGHSNQAQHF
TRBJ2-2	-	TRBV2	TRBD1	TGTGCCAGCAAGGCGGGACAGGGAGGGACCGGGGAGCTGTTTTTT	CASKAGQGGTGELFF
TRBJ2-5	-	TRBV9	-	TGTGCCAGCAGCGACGTCGAGGGAGGGGGCCAGTACTTC	CASSDVEGGGQYF
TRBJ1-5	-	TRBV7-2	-	TGTGCCAGCAGCCGAACGCTGGCTAATCAGCCCCAGCATTTT	CASSRTLANQPQHF
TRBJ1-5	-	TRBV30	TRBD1	TGTGCCTGGAGTGTAGGGGGCGTGGGCAATCAGCCCCAGCATTTT	CAWSVGGVGNQPQHF
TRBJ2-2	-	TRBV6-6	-	TGTGCCAGCAGTTTTAAGGCCGGGGAGCTGTTTTTT	CASSFKAGELFF
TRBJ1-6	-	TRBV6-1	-	TGTGCCAGCAGTGTTGGCAGCCTTCTTAATTCACCCCTCCACTTT	CASSVGSLLNSPLHF
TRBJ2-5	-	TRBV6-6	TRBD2	TGTGCCGCCAGGAAGGGGGCTAGCGGGGACCGGGAGACCCAGTACTTC	CAARKGASGDRETQYF
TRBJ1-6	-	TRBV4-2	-	TGTGCCAGCAGCCCATGGGGGGGAAATTCACCCCTCCACTTT	CASSPWGGNSPLHF
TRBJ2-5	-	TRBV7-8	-	TGTGCCAGCAGCTTAGGGGAAGGGATCGCGACCCAGTACTTC	CASSLGEGIATQYF
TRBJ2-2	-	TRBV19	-	TGTGCCAGTAGTACAGGGCAGGCCGGGGAGCTGTTTTTT	CASSTGQAGELFF
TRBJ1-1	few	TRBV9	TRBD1	TGTGCCAGCAGCGTAGGACCTCCGGGACAGGGGATGTTTGAAGCTTTCTTT	CASSVGPPGQGMFEAFF
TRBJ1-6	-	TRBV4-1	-	TGCGCCAGCAGCCATCCCGGCTTACGCCACTTT	CASSHPGLRHF
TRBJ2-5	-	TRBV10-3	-	TGTGCCATCAGTGAGTCATCAGGGATGGAGACCCAGTACTTC	CAISESSGMETQYF